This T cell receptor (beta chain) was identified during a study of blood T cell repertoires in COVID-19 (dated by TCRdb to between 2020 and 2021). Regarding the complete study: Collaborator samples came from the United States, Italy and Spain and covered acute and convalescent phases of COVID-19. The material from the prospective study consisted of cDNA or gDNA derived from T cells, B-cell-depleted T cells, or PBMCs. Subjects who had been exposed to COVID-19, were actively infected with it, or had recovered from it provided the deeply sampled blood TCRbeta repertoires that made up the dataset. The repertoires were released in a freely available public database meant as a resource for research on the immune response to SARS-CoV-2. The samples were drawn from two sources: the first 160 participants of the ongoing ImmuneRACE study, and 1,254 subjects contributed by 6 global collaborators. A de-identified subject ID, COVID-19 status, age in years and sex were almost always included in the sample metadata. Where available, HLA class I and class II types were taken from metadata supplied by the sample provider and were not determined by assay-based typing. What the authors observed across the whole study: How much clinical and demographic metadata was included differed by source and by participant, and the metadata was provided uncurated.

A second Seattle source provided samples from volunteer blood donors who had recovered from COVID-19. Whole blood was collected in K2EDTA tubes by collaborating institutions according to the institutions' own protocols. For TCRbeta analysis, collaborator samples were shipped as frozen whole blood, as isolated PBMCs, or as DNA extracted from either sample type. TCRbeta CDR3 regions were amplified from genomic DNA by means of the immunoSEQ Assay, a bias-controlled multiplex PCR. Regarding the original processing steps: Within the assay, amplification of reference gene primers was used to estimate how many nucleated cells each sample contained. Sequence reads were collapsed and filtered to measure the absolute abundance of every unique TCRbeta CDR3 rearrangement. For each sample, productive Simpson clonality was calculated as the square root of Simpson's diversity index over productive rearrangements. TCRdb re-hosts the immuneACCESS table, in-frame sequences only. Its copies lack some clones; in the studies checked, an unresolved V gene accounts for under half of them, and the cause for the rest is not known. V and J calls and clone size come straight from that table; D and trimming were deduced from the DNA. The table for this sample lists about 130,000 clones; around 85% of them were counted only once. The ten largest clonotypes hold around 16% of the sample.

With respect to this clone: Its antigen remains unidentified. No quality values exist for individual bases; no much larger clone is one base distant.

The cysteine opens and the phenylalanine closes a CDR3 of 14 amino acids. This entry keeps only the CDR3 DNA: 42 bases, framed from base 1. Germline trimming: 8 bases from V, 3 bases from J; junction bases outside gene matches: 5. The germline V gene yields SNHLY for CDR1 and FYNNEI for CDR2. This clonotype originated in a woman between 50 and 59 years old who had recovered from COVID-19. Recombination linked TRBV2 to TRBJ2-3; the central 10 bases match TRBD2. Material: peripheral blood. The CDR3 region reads CASFQREGTDTQYF. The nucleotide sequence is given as TGTGCCAGCTTTCAGCGGGAGGGAACAGATACGCAGTATTTT.